This T cell receptor beta chain was identified during a study of T cells in narcolepsy. Trimming took off 3 bases at V and 3 bases at J, with 4 bases between the two ends. This CDR3 region has 12 residues. Germline V gives CDR1 MNHNS, CDR2 SASEGT. Some clones are missing from TCRdb's copy, which holds only in-frame ones; the method was immunoSEQ multiplex PCR. Found here are about 22,000 clones, 75% to 85% of them singletons; the top ten hold over 3.5%. The sequenced material came from memory (CD45RA-) CD4+ T cells from blood. This chain connects TRBV6-1 to TRBJ2-3; D not certain. The origin of this receptor is a human donor in good health. The CDR3 protein is CASSDSTDTQYF. In DNA form, the CDR3 reads TGTGCCAGCAGTGACTCTACAGATACGCAGTATTTT.